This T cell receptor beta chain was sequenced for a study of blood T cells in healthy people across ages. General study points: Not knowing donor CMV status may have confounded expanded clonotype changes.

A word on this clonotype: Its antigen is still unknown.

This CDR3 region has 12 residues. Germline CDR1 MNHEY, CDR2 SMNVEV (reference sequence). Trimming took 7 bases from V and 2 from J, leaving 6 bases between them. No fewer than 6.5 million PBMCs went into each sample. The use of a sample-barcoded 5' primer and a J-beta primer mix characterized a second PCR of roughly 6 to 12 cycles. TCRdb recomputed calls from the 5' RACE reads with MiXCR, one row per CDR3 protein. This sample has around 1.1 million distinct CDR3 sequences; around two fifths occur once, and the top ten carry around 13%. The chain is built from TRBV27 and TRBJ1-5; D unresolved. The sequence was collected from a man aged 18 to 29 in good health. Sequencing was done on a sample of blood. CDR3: CASKRGNQPQHF. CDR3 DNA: TGTGCCAGCAAGAGGGGCAATCAGCCCCAGCATTTT.